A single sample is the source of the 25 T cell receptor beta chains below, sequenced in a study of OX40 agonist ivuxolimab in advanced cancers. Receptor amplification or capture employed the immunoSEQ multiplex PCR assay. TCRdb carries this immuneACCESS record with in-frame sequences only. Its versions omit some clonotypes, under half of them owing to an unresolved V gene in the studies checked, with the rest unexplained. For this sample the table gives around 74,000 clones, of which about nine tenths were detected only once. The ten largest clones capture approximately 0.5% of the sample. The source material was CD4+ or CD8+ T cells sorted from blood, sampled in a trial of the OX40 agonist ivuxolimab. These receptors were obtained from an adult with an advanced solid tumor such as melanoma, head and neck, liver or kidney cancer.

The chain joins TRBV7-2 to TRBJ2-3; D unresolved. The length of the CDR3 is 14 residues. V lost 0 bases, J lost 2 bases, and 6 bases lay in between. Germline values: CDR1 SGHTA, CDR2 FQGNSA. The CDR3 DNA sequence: TGTGCCAGCAGCTTAGCGGGCTACACAGATACGCAGTATTTT. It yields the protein CASSLAGYTDTQYF.

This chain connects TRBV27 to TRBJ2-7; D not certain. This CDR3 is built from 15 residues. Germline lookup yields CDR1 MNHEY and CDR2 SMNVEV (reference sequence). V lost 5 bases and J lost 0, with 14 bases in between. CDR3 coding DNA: TGTGCCAGCAGTCCGTCTATCGCCCTCTCCTACGAGCAGTACTTC. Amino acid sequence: CASSPSIALSYEQYF.

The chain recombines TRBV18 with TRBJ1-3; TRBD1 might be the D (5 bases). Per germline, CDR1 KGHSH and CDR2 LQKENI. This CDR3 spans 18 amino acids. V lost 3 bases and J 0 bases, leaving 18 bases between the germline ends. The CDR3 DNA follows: TGTGCCAGCTCACCCGAAACCGGGACGGTCCGCTCTGGAAACACCATATATTTT. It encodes CASSPETGTVRSGNTIYF.

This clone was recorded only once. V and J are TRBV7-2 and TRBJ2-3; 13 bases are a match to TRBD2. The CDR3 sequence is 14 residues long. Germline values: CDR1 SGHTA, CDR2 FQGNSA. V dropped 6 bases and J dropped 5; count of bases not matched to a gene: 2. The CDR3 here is CASRLAGGQDTQYF. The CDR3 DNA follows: TGTGCCAGCAGACTAGCGGGAGGGCAAGATACGCAGTATTTT.

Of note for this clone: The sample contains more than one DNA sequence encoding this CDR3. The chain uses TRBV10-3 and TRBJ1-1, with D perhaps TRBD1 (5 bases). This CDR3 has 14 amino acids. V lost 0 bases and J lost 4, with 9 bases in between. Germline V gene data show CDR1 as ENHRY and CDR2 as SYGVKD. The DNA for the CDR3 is TGTGCCATCAGTGAGTCGAGGGGCTCCACTGAAGCTTTCTTT. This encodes CAISESRGSTEAFF.

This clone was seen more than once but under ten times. CDR3 region: CASRRPGLYVLTF. CDR3 nucleotide sequence: TGTGCCAGCAGGCGACCGGGACTTTACGTCCTGACTTTC. V gene TRBV6-1 combines with J gene TRBJ2-6; D possibly corresponds to TRBD2 (6 bases). From germline, CDR1 is MNHNS and CDR2 SASEGT. The CDR3 length is 13 residues. Trimming removed 6 bases from V and 11 bases from J, with 14 bases in between.

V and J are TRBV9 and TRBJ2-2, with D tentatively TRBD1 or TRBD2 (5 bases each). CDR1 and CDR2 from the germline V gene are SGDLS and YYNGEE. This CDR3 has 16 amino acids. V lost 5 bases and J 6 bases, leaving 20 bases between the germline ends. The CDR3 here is CASREEGKGIAGELFF. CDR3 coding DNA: TGTGCCAGCAGGGAAGAGGGCAAGGGGATCGCCGGGGAGCTGTTTTTT.

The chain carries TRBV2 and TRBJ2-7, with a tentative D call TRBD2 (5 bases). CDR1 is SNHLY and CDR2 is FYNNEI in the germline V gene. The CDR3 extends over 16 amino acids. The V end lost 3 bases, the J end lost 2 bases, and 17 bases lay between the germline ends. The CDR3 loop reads CASSDLSHAGAYEQYF. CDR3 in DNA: TGTGCCAGCAGTGACCTCTCACACGCCGGGGCCTACGAGCAGTACTTC.

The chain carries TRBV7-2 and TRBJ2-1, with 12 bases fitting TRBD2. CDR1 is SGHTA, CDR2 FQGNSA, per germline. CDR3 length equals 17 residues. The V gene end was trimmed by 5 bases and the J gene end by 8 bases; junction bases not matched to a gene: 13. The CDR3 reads CASSQKALAGGPDEQFF. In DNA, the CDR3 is TGTGCCAGCAGCCAAAAAGCGCTAGCGGGAGGGCCCGATGAGCAGTTCTTC.

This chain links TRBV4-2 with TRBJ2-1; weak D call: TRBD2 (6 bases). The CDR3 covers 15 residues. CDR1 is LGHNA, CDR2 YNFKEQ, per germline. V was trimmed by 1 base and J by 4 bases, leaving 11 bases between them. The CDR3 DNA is TGTGCCAGCAGCCAAGTGTCAGGGACTTACAATGAGCAGTTCTTC. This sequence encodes CASSQVSGTYNEQFF.

The CDR3 DNA reads as TGTGCCAGCTCTAGTTTCGTCGCAGATACGCAGTATTTT. It codes for CASSSFVADTQYF. V gene TRBV5-6 combines with J gene TRBJ2-3; D is ambiguous. CDR3 length: 13 residues. CDR1 SGHDT and CDR2 YYEEEE come from the germline V gene. The germline V and J ends were trimmed by 7 bases and 4 bases, with 13 bases remaining between them.

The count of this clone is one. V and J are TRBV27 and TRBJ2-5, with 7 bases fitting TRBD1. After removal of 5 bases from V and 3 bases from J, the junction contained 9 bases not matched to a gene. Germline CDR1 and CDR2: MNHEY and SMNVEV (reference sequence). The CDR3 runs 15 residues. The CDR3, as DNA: TGTGCCAGCAGTCAAACAGGGGTAGGAGAAGAGACCCAGTACTTC. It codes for CASSQTGVGEETQYF.

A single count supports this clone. The CDR3, as DNA: TGCGCCAGCAGCTCAGGGTTAGATAATCAGCCCCAGCATTTT. Protein product: CASSSGLDNQPQHF. This chain connects TRBV4-3 to TRBJ1-5; a possible D gene is TRBD1 (5 bases). Trimming stripped 5 bases from V and 4 bases from J, with 12 bases between. Germline-derived CDR1 and CDR2 are LGHNA and YSLEER. The CDR3 is 14 residues long.

The CDR3 bases are TGTGCCAGCAGCCCTAGACAGGGGATCTCTGGAAACACCATATATTTT. The encoded protein is CASSPRQGISGNTIYF. The chain links TRBV6-6 to TRBJ1-3, with 8 bases that match TRBD1. Unmatched junction bases numbered 7, after V lost 6 bases and J lost 0 bases. Germline V gene sequence: CDR1 MNHNY, CDR2 SVGAGI (reference sequence). The CDR3 runs 16 residues.

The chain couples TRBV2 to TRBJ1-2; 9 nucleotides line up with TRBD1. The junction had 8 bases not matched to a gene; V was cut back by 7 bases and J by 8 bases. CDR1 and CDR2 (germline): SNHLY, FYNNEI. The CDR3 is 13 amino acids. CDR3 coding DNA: TGTGCCAGCACCGTTACAGGGGGCAGGGGCTACACCTTC. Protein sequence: CASTVTGGRGYTF.

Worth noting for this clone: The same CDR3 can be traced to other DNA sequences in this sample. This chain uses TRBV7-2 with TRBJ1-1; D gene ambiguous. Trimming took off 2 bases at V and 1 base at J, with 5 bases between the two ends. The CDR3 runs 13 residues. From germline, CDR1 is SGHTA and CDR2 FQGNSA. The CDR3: CASSLTENTEAFF. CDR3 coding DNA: TGTGCCAGCAGCTTAACAGAGAACACTGAAGCTTTCTTT.

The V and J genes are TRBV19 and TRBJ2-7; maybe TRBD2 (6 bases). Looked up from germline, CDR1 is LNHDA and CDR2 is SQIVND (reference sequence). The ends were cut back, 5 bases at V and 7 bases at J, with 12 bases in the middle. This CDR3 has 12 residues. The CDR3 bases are TGTGCCAGTAGTGCCGGCGGGGTGGAGCAGTACTTC. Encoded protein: CASSAGGVEQYF.

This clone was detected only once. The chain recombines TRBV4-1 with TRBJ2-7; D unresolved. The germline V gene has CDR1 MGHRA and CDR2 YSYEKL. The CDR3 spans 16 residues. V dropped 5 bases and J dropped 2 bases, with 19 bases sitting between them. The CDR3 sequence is CASSSQRIYGTYEQYF. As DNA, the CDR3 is TGCGCCAGCAGCTCTCAAAGGATTTATGGCACCTACGAGCAGTACTTC.

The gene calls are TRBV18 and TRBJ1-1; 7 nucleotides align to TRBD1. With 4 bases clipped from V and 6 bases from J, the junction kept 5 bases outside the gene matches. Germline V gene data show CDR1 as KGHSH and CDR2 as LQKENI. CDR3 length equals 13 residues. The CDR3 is CASSRQDRSEAFF. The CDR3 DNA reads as TGTGCCAGCTCACGCCAGGACAGGTCTGAAGCTTTCTTT.

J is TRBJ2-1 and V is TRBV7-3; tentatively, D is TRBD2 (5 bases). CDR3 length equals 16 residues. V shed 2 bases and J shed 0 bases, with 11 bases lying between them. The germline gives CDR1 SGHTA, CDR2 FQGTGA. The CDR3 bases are TGTGCCAGCAGCTTAGGGTTGGCGGGCTCCTACAATGAGCAGTTCTTC. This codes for CASSLGLAGSYNEQFF. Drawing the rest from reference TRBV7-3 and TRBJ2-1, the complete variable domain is GAGVSQTPSNKVTEKGKYVELRCDPISGHTALYWYRQSLGQGPEFLIYFQGTGAADDSGLPNDRFFAVRPEGSVSTLKIQRTERGDSAVYLCASSLGLAGSYNEQFFGPGTRLTVL.

CDR3 in amino acids: CASSIDPSGSTDTQYF. The CDR3 DNA reads TGTGCCAGTAGTATAGATCCCAGCGGGAGCACAGATACGCAGTATTTT. The V and J genes are TRBV19 and TRBJ2-3; TRBD2 is a possible D gene (6 bases). Trimming removed 0 bases at V and 0 bases at J, with 10 bases between. CDR1 and CDR2 from the germline V gene are LNHDA and SQIVND (reference sequence). This CDR3 has 16 residues.

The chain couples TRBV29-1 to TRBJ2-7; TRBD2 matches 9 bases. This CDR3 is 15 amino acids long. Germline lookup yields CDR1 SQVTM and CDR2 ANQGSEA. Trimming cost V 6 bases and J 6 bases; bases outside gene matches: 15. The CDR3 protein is CSVGTIAGGPGEQYF. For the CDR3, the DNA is TGCAGCGTAGGGACCATTGCGGGAGGGCCGGGCGAGCAGTACTTC.

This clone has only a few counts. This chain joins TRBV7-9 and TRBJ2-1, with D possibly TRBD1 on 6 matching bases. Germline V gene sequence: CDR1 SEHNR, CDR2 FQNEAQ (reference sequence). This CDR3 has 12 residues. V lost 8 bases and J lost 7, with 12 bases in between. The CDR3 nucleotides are TGTGCCAGCGCCAGGGGATTGAATGAGCAGTTCTTC. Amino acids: CASARGLNEQFF.

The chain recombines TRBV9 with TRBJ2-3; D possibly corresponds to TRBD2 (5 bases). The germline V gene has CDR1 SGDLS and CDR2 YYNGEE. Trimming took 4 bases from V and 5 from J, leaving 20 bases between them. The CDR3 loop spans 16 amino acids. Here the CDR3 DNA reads TGTGCCAGCAGCCCCTCGGGGTCATCCCACGGAGATACGCAGTATTTT. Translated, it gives CASSPSGSSHGDTQYF.

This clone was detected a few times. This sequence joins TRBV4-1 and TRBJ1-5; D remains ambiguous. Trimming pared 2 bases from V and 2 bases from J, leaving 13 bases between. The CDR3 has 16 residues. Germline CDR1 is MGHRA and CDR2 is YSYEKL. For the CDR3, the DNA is TGCGCCAGCAGCCAAACACGGGTACGAGGCAATCAGCCCCAGCATTTT. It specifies CASSQTRVRGNQPQHF.